The present TCR beta chain was sequenced within a study of human T cells and chemical hapten exposure. About the study: Yields of TCR per sample differed, chiefly owing to small differences in pooled library volume.

Separate cDNA molecules received unique molecular identifiers, which the library attached to them. TCRdb independently ran MiXCR on the RACE reads; one entry per CDR3 protein. The table has tens of thousands of distinct CDR3 sequences, 9.6% seen once. Time point in this sample: pre-sensitization, week 0. The treatment here: therapeutic diphenylcyclopropenone sensitization with weekly scalp DPC. Germline CDR1 and CDR2: LGHNA and YNFKEQ. The CDR3 contains 15 residues. Deletions cut 1 base from V and 8 bases from J, with 14 bases between. The V and J genes are TRBV4-2 and TRBJ1-4; D may be TRBD1 (5 bases). Sample: whole blood, taken in connection with sensitization to the hapten diphenylcyclopropenone (DPC). The source of this sequence is a middle-aged woman with alopecia areata. Some clones in this sample may be carry-over from other donors' samples. The CDR3 DNA sequence: TGTGCCAGCAGCCAAGGGGGCAGGGAGGTCGAAAAACTGTTTTTT. This gives the protein CASSQGGREVEKLFF.